These 5 T cell receptor beta chains share one sample of origin, sequenced in a study of blood T cell repertoires in COVID-19. Sequenced by immunoSEQ multiplex PCR; TCRdb stores in-frame clones only, minus some. This sample yields some 140,000 clones, of which roughly four fifths are seen a single time; under 15% belongs to the top ten. The sequenced sample was peripheral blood. Receptors originate from a man older than 75 with acute or convalescent COVID-19.

This clone was counted once. The chain combines TRBV9 with TRBJ2-5; 9 bases agree with TRBD2. Germline trimming cut 0 bases from V and 5 bases from J; bases unmatched to any gene: 8. Germline values: CDR1 SGDLS, CDR2 YYNGEE. This CDR3 is built from 16 residues. The CDR3: CASSVAGGGARETQYF. CDR3 bases: TGTGCCAGCAGCGTAGCGGGCGGGGGGGCCAGGGAGACCCAGTACTTC.

V and J are TRBV24-1 and TRBJ2-3; 7 positions match TRBD2. The trim removed 5 bases at V and 4 bases at J, leaving 8 bases unmatched. This CDR3 is 15 amino acids long. The V gene's germline CDR1 is KGHDR and CDR2 SFDVKD. CDR3 coding DNA: TGTGCCACCAGTGTGGGGGGGATCGCGGCAGATACGCAGTATTTT. It yields the protein CATSVGGIAADTQYF.

This CDR3 is CASSAMQGKPEAFF. The DNA of the CDR3 is TGTGCCAGCAGCGCGATGCAGGGAAAACCTGAAGCTTTCTTT. The V gene is TRBV9, the J gene TRBJ1-1, with D perhaps TRBD1 (5 bases). There are 14 residues in the CDR3. The germline V gene has CDR1 SGDLS and CDR2 YYNGEE. V dropped 3 bases and J dropped 6 bases, with 15 bases sitting between them.

This rearrangement joins TRBV5-4 to TRBJ2-7, with 12 bases that match TRBD2. V was pared by 4 bases and J by 1 base, with 6 bases of the junction left unmatched. Germline V gene data show CDR1 as SGHNT and CDR2 as YYREEE (reference sequence). This CDR3 has 16 amino acids. Here the CDR3 reads CASSGPGTSGSYEQYF. The CDR3 DNA follows: TGTGCCAGCAGCGGTCCCGGGACTAGCGGGTCCTACGAGCAGTACTTC.

This sequence joins TRBV30 and TRBJ1-2, with D perhaps TRBD1 (6 bases). V was clipped by 5 bases and J by 2 bases, with 9 bases between them. The germline CDR1 and CDR2 sequences are GTSNPN and SVGIG (reference sequence). This CDR3 has 12 amino acids. The CDR3 reads CAWSTGNYGYTF. The CDR3 bases are TGTGCCTGGTCGACAGGAAACTATGGCTACACCTTC.